A single sample is the source of the 24 T cell receptor beta chains below, sequenced in a study of T-cell memory formation after mild COVID-19. TCRdb redid the calling of the 5' RACE reads with MiXCR, one entry per CDR3 protein. The table lists 350,000 or so distinct CDR3 sequences, 10% to 15% of them singletons. Specimen: PBMCs or a T cell subset sorted from them (not recorded which). The receptors were sampled from a man aged 18 to 29 who had mild COVID-19 (a few samples of this study predate the infection). Cell type and time point are not known.

The chain combines TRBV2 with TRBJ1-5; 9 positions agree with TRBD1. The CDR3 contains 17 residues. Germline CDR1 reads SNHLY; CDR2 reads FYNNEI. V gave up 5 bases and J gave up 2 bases; unmatched junction bases: 10. CDR3 loop: CASSSGQGRMGNQPQHF. Written as DNA, the CDR3 is TGTGCCAGCAGTTCAGGACAGGGGAGGATGGGCAATCAGCCCCAGCATTTT.

The chain has TRBV6-2 or TRBV6-3 and TRBJ1-4; TRBD1 aligns across 9 bases. This CDR3 region has 13 residues. Germline CDR1 is MNHEY and CDR2 is SVGEGT. Trimming cost V 6 bases and J 8 bases; bases outside gene matches: 4. CDR3 protein: CASRRQGEEKLFF. The CDR3 DNA is TGTGCCAGCAGGCGACAGGGGGAAGAAAAACTGTTTTTT.

This clonotype has just a few counts. This chain uses TRBV3-1 with TRBJ1-1, with D possibly being TRBD1 (6 bases). Germline V lookup: CDR1 LGHDT, CDR2 YNNKEL (reference sequence). V was shortened by 4 bases and J by 1 base, with 13 bases between the two germline ends. The CDR3 has 15 residues. The CDR3 nucleotides are TGTGCCAGCAGCCGAGAGGGGGTTGGGAACACTGAAGCTTTCTTT. Its translation: CASSREGVGNTEAFF.

The chain is built from TRBV7-3 and TRBJ2-1, with 7 bases that match TRBD1. V shed 1 base, J shed 5 bases, and the junction held 5 bases outside the gene matches. The germline CDR1 and CDR2 sequences are SGHTA and FQGTGA. The CDR3 totals 15 residues. CDR3 loop: CASSLMAGQDNEQFF. As DNA, the CDR3 is TGTGCCAGCAGCTTAATGGCCGGACAGGACAATGAGCAGTTCTTC.

There are a few counts of this clonotype. The chain employs TRBV29-1 and TRBJ2-1, with unresolved D. Germline V gives CDR1 SQVTM, CDR2 ANQGSEA. CDR3 length: 12 amino acids. V lost 6 bases and J lost 4, with 10 bases in between. The chain's CDR3 is CSVRDGYNEQFF. Written as DNA, the CDR3 is TGCAGCGTCCGAGATGGATACAATGAGCAGTTCTTC.

This clonotype was seen a handful of times. This chain links TRBV4-1 with TRBJ2-1; 9 nucleotides agree with TRBD1. Germline CDR1 reads MGHRA; CDR2 reads YSYEKL. The CDR3 is 15 amino acids. After removal of 4 bases from V and 2 bases from J, the junction contained 3 bases not matched to a gene. The CDR3 DNA reads as TGCGCCAGCAGCCGAACAGGGGGCACCTACAATGAGCAGTTCTTC. As protein: CASSRTGGTYNEQFF.

The genes are TRBV16 and TRBJ1-4; D is undetermined. Trimming took 2 bases from V and 2 from J, leaving 12 bases between them. This CDR3 is built from 16 residues. The V gene's germline CDR1 is KGHSY and CDR2 FQNENV. As DNA, the CDR3 is TGTGCCAGCAGCCAAACATTCCCGGGGACTAATGAAAAACTGTTTTTT. Translation gives CASSQTFPGTNEKLFF.

The sample holds a few counts of this clonotype. The J gene is TRBJ1-2, the V gene TRBV4-3; maybe TRBD1 (6 bases). The ends were cut back, 4 bases at V and 1 base at J, with 13 bases in the middle. CDR1 and CDR2 from the germline V gene are LGHNA and YSLEER. This CDR3 region has 15 residues. CDR3 protein: CASSPGTRFNYGYTF. The CDR3 DNA follows: TGCGCCAGCAGCCCCGGGACACGATTTAACTATGGCTACACCTTC.

This clonotype came up many times. V is TRBV20-1 and J is TRBJ1-4; TRBD1 is a possible D gene (5 bases). Trimming took 5 bases from V and 5 from J, leaving 15 bases between them. Germline CDR1 is DFQATT and CDR2 is SNEGSKA (reference sequence). This CDR3 has 14 residues. The CDR3 DNA reads as TGCAGTGCTCGGAGCGGGGGTTGGAATGAAAAACTGTTTTTT. As protein: CSARSGGWNEKLFF.

This rearrangement joins TRBV6-2 or TRBV6-3 to TRBJ2-1, with 9 bases aligning to TRBD1. V dropped 8 bases and J dropped 6; count of bases not matched to a gene: 11. The CDR3 totals 15 residues. In germline, CDR1 is MNHEY, CDR2 SVGEGT. The CDR3 reads CASQTRDRVLNEQFF. The CDR3 DNA follows: TGTGCCAGCCAAACCCGGGACAGGGTACTCAATGAGCAGTTCTTC.

The table lists this clonotype with a few counts. The V gene is TRBV30, the J gene TRBJ1-2; D is perhaps TRBD1 (6 bases). The CDR3 consists of 15 residues. CDR1 GTSNPN and CDR2 SVGIG come from the germline V gene (reference sequence). The V end lost 5 bases, the J end lost 4 bases, and 20 bases lay between the germline ends. The CDR3 region has the DNA TGTGCCTGGGACCGACCCGTCGACAGGTCCTATGGCTACACCTTC. Its translation is CAWDRPVDRSYGYTF.

The chain combines TRBV20-1 with TRBJ2-7, with 9 bases identical to TRBD2. The CDR3 extends over 13 amino acids. V was clipped by 1 base and J by 3 bases; unmatched bases: 1. The germline gives CDR1 DFQATT, CDR2 SNEGSKA (reference sequence). In nucleotides, the CDR3 is TGCAGTGCTAGAGGGACTAGCGACTACGAGCAGTACTTC. It encodes CSARGTSDYEQYF.

This clonotype was counted a few times. The chain carries TRBV7-2 and TRBJ1-2; TRBD1 aligns across 7 bases. CDR1 is SGHTA, CDR2 FQGNSA, per germline. The junction had 6 bases not matched to a gene; V was cut back by 5 bases and J by 9 bases. The CDR3 covers 12 residues. In DNA form, the CDR3 reads TGTGCCAGCAGCCTCCGGACAGGCCGCTACACCTTC. This translates into CASSLRTGRYTF.

This clonotype was picked up a small number of times. This chain connects TRBV27 to TRBJ2-3; 10 bases agree with TRBD1. V shed 4 bases and J 4 bases; nucleotides not matched to a gene: 8. Germline assignment: CDR1 MNHEY and CDR2 SMNVEV (reference sequence). The length of the CDR3 is 16 residues. Here the CDR3 reads CASSSSTGTGADTQYF. The CDR3, as DNA: TGTGCCAGCAGTTCATCAACCGGGACAGGGGCAGATACGCAGTATTTT.

This clonotype was observed a handful of times. The rearrangement uses TRBV20-1 and TRBJ1-6, with a weak D call TRBD1 (6 bases). Trimming took 6 bases from V and 10 from J, leaving 13 bases between them. The CDR3 contains 12 residues. Germline lookup yields CDR1 DFQATT and CDR2 SNEGSKA (reference sequence). This CDR3 reads CSAPVQGSPLHF. For the CDR3, the DNA is TGCAGTGCACCGGTACAGGGATCACCCCTCCACTTT.

This clonotype came up a few times. V is TRBV28 and J is TRBJ1-1, with TRBD1 as a possible D gene (6 bases). This CDR3 comprises 16 residues. Germline V CDR1 and CDR2: MDHEN, SYDVKM. V lost 5 bases, J lost 4 bases, and 20 bases lay in between. The chain's CDR3 is CASSLHRATPVTEAFF. The CDR3, as DNA: TGTGCCAGCAGTCTACACAGGGCGACCCCCGTCACTGAAGCTTTCTTT.

This clonotype was counted between two and nine times. J is TRBJ2-7 and V is TRBV2, with 12 bases fitting TRBD1. The ends lost 8 bases at V and 3 bases at J; junction bases unmatched: 11. This CDR3 region has 16 residues. Per germline, CDR1 SNHLY and CDR2 FYNNEI. The CDR3: CASLPGQGARRYEQYF. CDR3 in DNA: TGTGCCAGCCTTCCGGGACAGGGGGCTAGACGCTACGAGCAGTACTTC.

This clonotype has a handful of counts. V and J are TRBV7-8 and TRBJ1-3; no clear D. From germline, CDR1 is SGHVS and CDR2 FQNEAQ. This CDR3 region has 18 residues. The V gene lost 5 bases and the J gene lost 0 bases, with 20 bases spanning the gap. CDR3 nucleotides: TGTGCCAGCAGCCGTCTATGGGATGGCTACCGCTCTGGAAACACCATATATTTT. Translation gives CASSRLWDGYRSGNTIYF.

J is TRBJ1-1 and V is TRBV4-1; D remains unclear. CDR1 and CDR2 (germline): MGHRA, YSYEKL. V was pared by 2 bases and J by 7 bases, with 11 bases between. The CDR3 totals 13 residues. The CDR3 bases are TGCGCCAGCAGCCAACCCACAAGGTTTGAAGCTTTCTTT. Translated: CASSQPTRFEAFF.

Ten or more counts support this clonotype. This chain uses TRBV20-1 with TRBJ2-3; 10 bases match TRBD2. This CDR3 comprises 14 residues. V was clipped by 6 bases and J by 1 base; unmatched bases: 4. CDR1 and CDR2 (germline): DFQATT, SNEGSKA (reference sequence). CDR3 in DNA: TGCAGTGCCCACGGGACTAGCGGCACAGATACGCAGTATTTT. Translated, it gives CSAHGTSGTDTQYF.

This clonotype was recorded many times. J is TRBJ1-5 and V is TRBV20-1, with D possibly matching TRBD1 (5 bases). This CDR3 is 15 amino acids long. Per germline, CDR1 DFQATT and CDR2 SNEGSKA (reference sequence). Trimming shortened V by 2 bases and J by 0 bases, and 11 bases separated the two germline ends. CDR3 nucleotide sequence: TGCAGTGCTAGACGAAGGGGCTTTAGCAATCAGCCCCAGCATTTT. It codes for CSARRRGFSNQPQHF.

This clonotype was counted between two and nine times. This chain connects TRBV6-4 to TRBJ1-1; no definite D call. The CDR3 contains 13 residues. Between the trimmed V and J ends, which lost 7 bases and 3 bases, there was a span of 12 bases. From germline, CDR1 is MRHNA and CDR2 SNTAGT. The CDR3 bases are TGTGCCAGCAAGAGCCAGCCGGACACTGAAGCTTTCTTT. Encoded protein: CASKSQPDTEAFF.

This clonotype was seen a single time. The V gene is TRBV7-2, the J gene TRBJ1-2, with 10 bases fitting TRBD1. Germline V gene sequence: CDR1 SGHTA, CDR2 FQGNSA. This CDR3 is 16 amino acids long. J gave up 3 bases and V 5 bases, and 9 bases lay outside the gene matches. The CDR3 region is CASSTSRTGGDYGYTF. The CDR3 DNA is TGTGCCAGCAGCACCTCCCGGACAGGGGGGGACTATGGCTACACCTTC.

This clonotype was observed a handful of times. The chain combines TRBV20-1 with TRBJ2-5, with D possibly TRBD2 on 5 matching bases. The CDR3 is 11 amino acids. Deletions cut 4 bases from V and 5 bases from J, with 8 bases between. Germline CDR1 DFQATT, CDR2 SNEGSKA (reference sequence). The DNA for the CDR3 is TGCAGTGCTAATAGCGCGGAGACCCAGTACTTC. The encoded protein is CSANSAETQYF.